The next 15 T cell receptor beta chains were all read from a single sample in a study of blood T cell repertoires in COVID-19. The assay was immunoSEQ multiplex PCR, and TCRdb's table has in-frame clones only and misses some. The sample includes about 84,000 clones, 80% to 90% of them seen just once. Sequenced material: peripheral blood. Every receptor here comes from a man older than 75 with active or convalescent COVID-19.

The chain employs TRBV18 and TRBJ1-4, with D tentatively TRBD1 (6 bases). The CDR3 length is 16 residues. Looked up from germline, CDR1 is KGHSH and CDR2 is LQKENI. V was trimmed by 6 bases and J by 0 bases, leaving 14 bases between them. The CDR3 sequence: CASSSGAGATNEKLFF. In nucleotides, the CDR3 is TGTGCCAGCTCCTCCGGAGCAGGGGCAACTAATGAAAAACTGTTTTTT.

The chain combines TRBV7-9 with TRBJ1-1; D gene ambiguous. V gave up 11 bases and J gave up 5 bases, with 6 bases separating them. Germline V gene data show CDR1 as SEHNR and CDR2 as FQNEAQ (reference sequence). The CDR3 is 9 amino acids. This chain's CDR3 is CACGTEAFF. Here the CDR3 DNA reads TGTGCCTGCGGGACTGAAGCTTTCTTT.

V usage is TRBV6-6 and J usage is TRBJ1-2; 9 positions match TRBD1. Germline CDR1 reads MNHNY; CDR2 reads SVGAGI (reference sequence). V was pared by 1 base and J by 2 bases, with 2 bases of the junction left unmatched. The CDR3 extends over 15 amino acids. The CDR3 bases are TGTGCCAGCAGTTACTTGGACAGGGGAAACTATGGCTACACCTTC. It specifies CASSYLDRGNYGYTF.

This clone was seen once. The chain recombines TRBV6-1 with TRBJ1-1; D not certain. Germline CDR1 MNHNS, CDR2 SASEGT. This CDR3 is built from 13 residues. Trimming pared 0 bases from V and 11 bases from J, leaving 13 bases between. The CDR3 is CASSEATATRAFF. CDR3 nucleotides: TGTGCCAGCAGTGAAGCGACGGCGACACGGGCTTTCTTT.

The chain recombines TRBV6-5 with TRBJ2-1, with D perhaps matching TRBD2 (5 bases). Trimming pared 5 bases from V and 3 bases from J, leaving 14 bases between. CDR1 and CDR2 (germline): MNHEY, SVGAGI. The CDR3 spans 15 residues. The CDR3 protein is CASSPLGEDYNEQFF. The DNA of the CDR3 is TGTGCCAGCAGTCCTTTGGGAGAAGACTACAATGAGCAGTTCTTC.

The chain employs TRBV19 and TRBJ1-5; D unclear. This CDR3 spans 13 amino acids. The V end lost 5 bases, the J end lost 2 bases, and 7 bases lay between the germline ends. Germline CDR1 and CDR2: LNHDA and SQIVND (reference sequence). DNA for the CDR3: TGTGCCAGTAGTTTACGAGGCAATCAGCCCCAGCATTTT. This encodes CASSLRGNQPQHF.

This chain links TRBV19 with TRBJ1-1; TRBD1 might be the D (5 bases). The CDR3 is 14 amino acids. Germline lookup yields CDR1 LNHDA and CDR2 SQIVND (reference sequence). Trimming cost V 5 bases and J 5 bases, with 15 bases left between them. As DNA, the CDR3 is TGTGCCAGTAGTCCTCGGGACTCAAGGACTGAAGCTTTCTTT. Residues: CASSPRDSRTEAFF.

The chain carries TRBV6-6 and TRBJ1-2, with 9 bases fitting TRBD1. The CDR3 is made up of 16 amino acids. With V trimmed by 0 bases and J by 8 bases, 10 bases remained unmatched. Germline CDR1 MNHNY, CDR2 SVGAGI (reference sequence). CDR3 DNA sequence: TGTGCCAGCAGTTACTCGGTCGGGACAGGGCTAGAAGGCTACACCTTC. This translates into CASSYSVGTGLEGYTF.

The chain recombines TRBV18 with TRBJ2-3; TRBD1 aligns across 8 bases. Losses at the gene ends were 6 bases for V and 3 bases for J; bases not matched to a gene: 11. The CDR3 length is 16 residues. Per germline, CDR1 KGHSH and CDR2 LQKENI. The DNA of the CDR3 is TGTGCCAGCTCTCTACCGGTTACAGGGGGAACAGATACGCAGTATTTT. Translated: CASSLPVTGGTDTQYF.

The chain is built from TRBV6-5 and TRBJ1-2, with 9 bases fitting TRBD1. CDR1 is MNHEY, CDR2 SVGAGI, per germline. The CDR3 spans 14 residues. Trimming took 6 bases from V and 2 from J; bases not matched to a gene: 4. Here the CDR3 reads CASRGDRENYGYTF. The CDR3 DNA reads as TGTGCCAGCAGGGGGGACAGGGAAAACTATGGCTACACCTTC.

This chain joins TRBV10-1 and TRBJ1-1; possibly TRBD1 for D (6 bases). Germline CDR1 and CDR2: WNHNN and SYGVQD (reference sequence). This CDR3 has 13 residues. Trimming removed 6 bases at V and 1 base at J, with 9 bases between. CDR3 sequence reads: CASSLGGNTEAFF. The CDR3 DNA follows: TGCGCCAGCAGCTTAGGGGGGAACACTGAAGCTTTCTTT.

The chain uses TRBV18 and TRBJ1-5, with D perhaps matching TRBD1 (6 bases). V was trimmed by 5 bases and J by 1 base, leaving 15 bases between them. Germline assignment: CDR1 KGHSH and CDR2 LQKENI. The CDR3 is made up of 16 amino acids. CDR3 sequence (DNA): TGTGCCAGCTCAACCTCACAGGGTGGAAGCAATCAGCCCCAGCATTTT. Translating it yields CASSTSQGGSNQPQHF.

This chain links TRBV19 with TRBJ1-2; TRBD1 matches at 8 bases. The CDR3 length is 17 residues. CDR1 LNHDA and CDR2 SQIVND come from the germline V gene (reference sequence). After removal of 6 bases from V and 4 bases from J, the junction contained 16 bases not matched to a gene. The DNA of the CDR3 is TGTGCCAGTAGCCCTGGACAGGGACACCCGCTTGGCTATGGCTACACCTTC. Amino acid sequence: CASSPGQGHPLGYGYTF.

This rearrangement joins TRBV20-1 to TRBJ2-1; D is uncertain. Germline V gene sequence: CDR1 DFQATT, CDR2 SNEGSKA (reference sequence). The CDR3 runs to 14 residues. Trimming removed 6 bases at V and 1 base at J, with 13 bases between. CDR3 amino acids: CSASEAKSYNEQFF. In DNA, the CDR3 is TGCAGTGCCAGTGAGGCCAAATCCTACAATGAGCAGTTCTTC.

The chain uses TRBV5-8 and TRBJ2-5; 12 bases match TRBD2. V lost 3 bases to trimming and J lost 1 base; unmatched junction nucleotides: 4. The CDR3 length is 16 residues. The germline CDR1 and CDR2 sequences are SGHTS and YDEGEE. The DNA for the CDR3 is TGTGCCAGCAGCTCAGGACTAGCGGGGACCCAAGAGACCCAGTACTTC. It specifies CASSSGLAGTQETQYF.